This entry features one T cell receptor beta chain sequence. TCRdb's table, derived via immunoSEQ multiplex PCR, lists solely in-frame clones and lacks some. The sample lists almost 550,000 clones, about 80% occurring once. The sample is drawn from a study of shared T cell receptors in the human thymus. This same sample was also part of a study on human thymus T cells. According to that study: The people who donated were healthy Finnish babies having corrective surgery for congenital heart defects. Apparent bias marked the V and J gene usage of thymic and blood repertoires.

This clonotype originated in a boy in the first two years of life with a congenital heart defect. Sequenced input: thymocytes.

The CDR3 DNA is TGTGCCTGGAGTGTACGACTAGCGGGGTTTAAATCAGGACACAGCTCCTACAATGAGCAGTTCTTC. Its protein is CAWSVRLAGFKSGHSSYNEQFF. The gene calls are TRBV30 and TRBJ2-1; 11 nucleotides match TRBD2. The J segment lost 0 bases and the V segment lost 0 bases, leaving 19 bases of the junction unmatched. The CDR3 is 22 amino acids. Germline V gene sequence: CDR1 GTSNPN, CDR2 SVGIG (reference sequence).